This TCR beta chain was captured in a study of human T cells and chemical hapten exposure. Turning to the study itself: Affected patients, primarily female, had alopecia areata, totalis or universalis.

The CDR3 totals 14 residues. With 1 base removed from V and 2 bases from J, the gap between germline ends came to 8 bases. Time point given: pre-sensitization, week 0. Stated treatment: therapeutic diphenylcyclopropenone sensitization with weekly scalp DPC. Ahead of each patch test application, blood was drawn. Donation of samples came from alopecia patients who were 18 to 70 years old and suitable for DPC. This clonotype was seen at least ten times. Its antigen is not known. Findings of the study overall: Having alopecia, donors may respond immunologically unlike healthy people.

One entry per CDR3 protein results from TCRdb running MiXCR on the RACE reads. The profile covers roughly 40,000 distinct CDR3 sequences, with around 11% appearing a single time and about 6% taken by the ten largest. This chain links TRBV12-3 or TRBV12-4 with TRBJ1-2, with D uncertain. The receptor comes from a woman in her 30s with alopecia areata. Some clones in this sample may be carry-over from other donors' samples. The sequencing here drew on whole blood, taken in connection with sensitization to the hapten diphenylcyclopropenone (DPC). For the CDR3, the DNA is TGTGCCAGCAGTTTAGTTGGCCAGAACTATGGCTACACCTTC. Residues: CASSLVGQNYGYTF.